Listed below are T cell receptor beta chains from one sample, sequenced in a study of CD8+CD57+ T cells in acquired aplastic anemia. Using its own MiXCR run on the reads, TCRdb lists one record per CDR3 protein. The table lists approximately 170,000 distinct CDR3 sequences, less than 60% of them singletons, with roughly 2.9% in the top ten. Sequencing was carried out using sorted CD4+, CD8+, or CD8+CD57+ T cells (not recorded which) from PBMCs. These receptors all stem from a human donor with aplastic anemia. The CDR3 runs from the conserved cysteine through the conserved F or W. The D gene is left open where the match is weak. Size tells how often a clone was seen (once, few, many) or the class of an expanded clone, and some rows leave it out.

V gene: TRBV19; clone size: NA; D gene: NA; J gene: TRBJ1-6; CDR3 DNA: TGTGCCAGTAGGCCAAATCGGGAATCCTATAATTCACCCCTCCACTTT; CDR3 protein: CASRPNRESYNSPLHF
V gene: TRBV6-5; clone size: NA; D gene: TRBD1; J gene: TRBJ1-3; CDR3 DNA: TGTGCCAGCAGTTACTCGACTCCGACAGGGGGTGGAAACACCATATATTTT; CDR3 protein: CASSYSTPTGGGNTIYF
V gene: TRBV7-9; clone size: few; D gene: NA; J gene: TRBJ2-3; CDR3 DNA: TGTGCCAGCACCCCGGAGGGTTCAGATACGCAGTATTTT; CDR3 protein: CASTPEGSDTQYF
V gene: TRBV6-5; clone size: many; D gene: NA; J gene: TRBJ2-3; CDR3 DNA: TGTGCCAGCAGTTACGGGGGCGGTAGCACAGATACGCAGTATTTT; CDR3 protein: CASSYGGGSTDTQYF
V gene: TRBV29-1; clone size: once; D gene: NA; J gene: TRBJ2-7; CDR3 DNA: TGCAGCGTCGCTAAACCTGGGGCAGGGGCCTACGAGCAGTACTTC; CDR3 protein: CSVAKPGAGAYEQYF
V gene: TRBV4-2; clone size: few; D gene: NA; J gene: TRBJ2-1; CDR3 DNA: TGTGCCGGCAGCCAAGGGGGGCTAGCGGACAATGAGCAGTTCTTC; CDR3 protein: CAGSQGGLADNEQFF
V gene: TRBV5-4; clone size: NA; D gene: NA; J gene: TRBJ1-1; CDR3 DNA: TGTGCCAGCAGCTCCGAGGCGGGCAGTCGGACTGAAGCTTTCTTT; CDR3 protein: CASSSEAGSRTEAFF
V gene: TRBV6-1; clone size: NA; D gene: TRBD1; J gene: TRBJ1-4; CDR3 DNA: TGTGCCAGCAGTTTCGGACAGGGCCACAGGGCTAATGAAAAACTGTTTTTT; CDR3 protein: CASSFGQGHRANEKLFF
V gene: TRBV10-3; clone size: once; D gene: TRBD1; J gene: TRBJ1-2; CDR3 DNA: TGTGCCATCAGTGGGGGACAGGGAGGTGGCTACACCTTC; CDR3 protein: CAISGGQGGGYTF
V gene: TRBV12-3/TRBV12-4; clone size: many; D gene: TRBD2; J gene: TRBJ2-3; CDR3 DNA: TGTGCCAGCAGGCCTAGCGGGGGGGCACGGACGCAGTATTTT; CDR3 protein: CASRPSGGARTQYF
V gene: TRBV19; clone size: many; D gene: TRBD1; J gene: TRBJ1-5; CDR3 DNA: TGTGCCAGTAGTATAGCGAACAGGGGGCAGTGGGGCAATCAGCCCCAGCATTTT; CDR3 protein: CASSIANRGQWGNQPQHF
V gene: TRBV9; clone size: many; D gene: TRBD1; J gene: TRBJ2-7; CDR3 DNA: TGTGCCAGCAGCCCGGGACAGAGGTCCTACGAGCAGTACTTC; CDR3 protein: CASSPGQRSYEQYF
V gene: TRBV10-1; clone size: NA; D gene: NA; J gene: TRBJ1-2; CDR3 DNA: TGCGCCAGCCCGGGGCAGGGCCGCTACACCTTC; CDR3 protein: CASPGQGRYTF
V gene: TRBV12-3/TRBV12-4; clone size: NA; D gene: TRBD1; J gene: TRBJ1-5; CDR3 DNA: TGTGCCAGCAGTTTAACAGGGGCTGGCAATCAGCCCCAGCATTTT; CDR3 protein: CASSLTGAGNQPQHF
V gene: TRBV7-2; clone size: NA; D gene: TRBD1; J gene: TRBJ2-4; CDR3 DNA: TGTGCCAGCAGCTTAGGGCCGACAGGGTCGGGAGCCAAAAACATTCAGTACTTC; CDR3 protein: CASSLGPTGSGAKNIQYF
V gene: TRBV5-6; clone size: NA; D gene: NA; J gene: TRBJ1-2; CDR3 DNA: TGTGCCAGCAGCTTAGAGGGGGGATCCCGGAGCTATGGCTACACCTTC; CDR3 protein: CASSLEGGSRSYGYTF
V gene: TRBV4-3; clone size: NA; D gene: NA; J gene: TRBJ1-6; CDR3 DNA: TGCGCCAGCAGCCAAGGGTCCATGGCGGGTAATCGAGATTCACCCCTCCACTTT; CDR3 protein: CASSQGSMAGNRDSPLHF
V gene: TRBV10-3; clone size: NA; D gene: TRBD1; J gene: TRBJ2-7; CDR3 DNA: TGTGCCATCAGTGATAGACAGGGCATCTCCTACGAGCAGTACTTC; CDR3 protein: CAISDRQGISYEQYF
V gene: TRBV12-3/TRBV12-4; clone size: many; D gene: NA; J gene: TRBJ1-1; CDR3 DNA: TGTGCCAGCAGCTCCGGGAATTTGAACACTGAAGCTTTCTTT; CDR3 protein: CASSSGNLNTEAFF
V gene: TRBV4-2; clone size: NA; D gene: NA; J gene: TRBJ2-1; CDR3 DNA: TGTGCCAGCAGCCAAGATCCCAATGAGCAGTTCTTC; CDR3 protein: CASSQDPNEQFF
V gene: TRBV5-1; clone size: many; D gene: TRBD1; J gene: TRBJ1-1; CDR3 DNA: TGCGCCAGCAGCCAAGGGACAGGGGGCGGCACTGAAGCTTTCTTT; CDR3 protein: CASSQGTGGGTEAFF
V gene: TRBV7-2; clone size: NA; D gene: NA; J gene: TRBJ2-1; CDR3 DNA: TGTGCCAGCAAACTAGGATCCTACAATGAGCAGTTCTTC; CDR3 protein: CASKLGSYNEQFF
V gene: TRBV9; clone size: NA; D gene: NA; J gene: TRBJ2-7; CDR3 DNA: TGTGCCAGCAGCGCGGAGCGGGCCCCTTACGAGCAGTACTTC; CDR3 protein: CASSAERAPYEQYF
V gene: TRBV19; clone size: NA; D gene: NA; J gene: TRBJ2-7; CDR3 DNA: TGTGCCAGTAGTACCGTCGACAGTCTGTACTTC; CDR3 protein: CASSTVDSLYF
V gene: TRBV9; clone size: many; D gene: NA; J gene: TRBJ1-3; CDR3 DNA: TGTGCCAGCAGCGCCTCCGGGACAACCTCTGGAAACACCATATATTTT; CDR3 protein: CASSASGTTSGNTIYF
V gene: TRBV19; clone size: NA; D gene: TRBD2; J gene: TRBJ2-1; CDR3 DNA: TGTGCCAGTAGTAGGGCGGGAGGCCCCAATGAGCAGTTCTTC; CDR3 protein: CASSRAGGPNEQFF
V gene: TRBV15; clone size: many; D gene: NA; J gene: TRBJ2-5; CDR3 DNA: TGTGCCACCAGCAGAGAGGGAGAGACCCAGTACTTC; CDR3 protein: CATSREGETQYF
V gene: TRBV27; clone size: many; D gene: NA; J gene: TRBJ2-7; CDR3 DNA: TGTGCCAGCAGTTTAGGGGGCAGGGCATTCTACGAGCAGTACTTC; CDR3 protein: CASSLGGRAFYEQYF
V gene: TRBV25-1; clone size: NA; D gene: TRBD1; J gene: TRBJ1-2; CDR3 DNA: TGTGCCAGCAGTGAATATAGGGCGGACAGGGGGCCTGTCTATGGCTACACCTTC; CDR3 protein: CASSEYRADRGPVYGYTF
V gene: TRBV24-1; clone size: NA; D gene: TRBD1; J gene: TRBJ1-4; CDR3 DNA: TGTGCCACCAGTGATACCAAGGGGACAGGGGATGAAAAACTGTTTTTT; CDR3 protein: CATSDTKGTGDEKLFF
V gene: TRBV24-1; clone size: few; D gene: NA; J gene: TRBJ1-2; CDR3 DNA: TGTGCCACCAGTGATCAGCAGGTCGGGGCTTATGGCCACACCTTC; CDR3 protein: CATSDQQVGAYGHTF
V gene: TRBV20-1; clone size: NA; D gene: NA; J gene: TRBJ2-7; CDR3 DNA: TGCAGTGCCCTCGGTCCAGGCCCCTCGTACGAGCAGTACTTC; CDR3 protein: CSALGPGPSYEQYF
V gene: TRBV6-6; clone size: few; D gene: NA; J gene: TRBJ1-1; CDR3 DNA: TGTGCCAGCAGTAACAGGCCTACCCGGGACACTGAAGCTTTCTTT; CDR3 protein: CASSNRPTRDTEAFF
V gene: TRBV15; clone size: few; D gene: NA; J gene: TRBJ2-5; CDR3 DNA: TGTGCCACCAGCAGAATAAACAGGGTGGGGGAGACCCAGTACTTC; CDR3 protein: CATSRINRVGETQYF
V gene: TRBV2; clone size: NA; D gene: TRBD2; J gene: TRBJ2-7; CDR3 DNA: TGTGCCAGCAGTCTACGCCTTGCGGGAGGGCGGGAGCAGTACTTC; CDR3 protein: CASSLRLAGGREQYF
V gene: TRBV7-2; clone size: many; D gene: NA; J gene: TRBJ1-5; CDR3 DNA: TGTGCCAGCAGCACACAGGCCAATCAGCCCCAGCATTTT; CDR3 protein: CASSTQANQPQHF
V gene: TRBV6-1; clone size: NA; D gene: NA; J gene: TRBJ2-7; CDR3 DNA: TGTGCCAGCAGGATACAGGGACTGGGGGACGAGCAGTACTTC; CDR3 protein: CASRIQGLGDEQYF
V gene: TRBV25-1; clone size: NA; D gene: NA; J gene: TRBJ2-5; CDR3 DNA: TGTGCCAGCGCTGAATTTTGGGGAGTAGGAGAGACCCAGTACTTC; CDR3 protein: CASAEFWGVGETQYF
V gene: TRBV12-3/TRBV12-4; clone size: many; D gene: NA; J gene: TRBJ1-2; CDR3 DNA: TGTGCCAGCAGTCCCCGAGTGACAGGAGTCTTC; CDR3 protein: CASSPRVTGVF
V gene: TRBV10-3; clone size: NA; D gene: TRBD2; J gene: TRBJ2-3; CDR3 DNA: TGTGCCATCAGGCCCGGGACTAGCGGGGGAAAGGTCACAGATACGCAGTATTTT; CDR3 protein: CAIRPGTSGGKVTDTQYF
V gene: TRBV12-3/TRBV12-4; clone size: many; D gene: NA; J gene: TRBJ1-1; CDR3 DNA: TGTGCCAGCAGCGCTAGGGGGGACACTGAAGCTTTCTTT; CDR3 protein: CASSARGDTEAFF
V gene: TRBV20-1; clone size: many; D gene: NA; J gene: TRBJ2-2; CDR3 DNA: TGCAGTGCCAGAATAGGACCTTCGAACACCGGGGAGCTGTTTTTT; CDR3 protein: CSARIGPSNTGELFF
V gene: TRBV10-3; clone size: few; D gene: TRBD1; J gene: TRBJ2-2; CDR3 DNA: TGTGCCAGCATAACCCCGCGGGACAGGGTGAACACCGGGGAGCTGTTTTTT; CDR3 protein: CASITPRDRVNTGELFF
V gene: TRBV2; clone size: NA; D gene: NA; J gene: TRBJ1-1; CDR3 DNA: TGTGCCAGCAGTGAAGACAGGGACATTGAAGCTTTCTTT; CDR3 protein: CASSEDRDIEAFF
V gene: TRBV15; clone size: few; D gene: TRBD1; J gene: TRBJ2-2; CDR3 DNA: TGTGCCACCAGCACCGACAGGGCGGACGCGAACACCGGGGAGCTGTTTTTT; CDR3 protein: CATSTDRADANTGELFF
V gene: TRBV5-5; clone size: NA; D gene: NA; J gene: TRBJ1-2; CDR3 DNA: TGTGCCAGCAGCGATGGCGGGACGGTGGGCTATGGCTACACCTTC; CDR3 protein: CASSDGGTVGYGYTF
V gene: TRBV11-2; clone size: NA; D gene: TRBD1; J gene: TRBJ1-3; CDR3 DNA: TGTGCCAGCAGCCCCCCCGGACAGGGAACGGCTGGAAACACCATATATTTT; CDR3 protein: CASSPPGQGTAGNTIYF
V gene: TRBV20-1; clone size: many; D gene: NA; J gene: TRBJ1-2; CDR3 DNA: TGCAGTTCCATTACCAGCAGGGGAGACTATGGCTACACCTTC; CDR3 protein: CSSITSRGDYGYTF
V gene: TRBV10-2; clone size: once; D gene: NA; J gene: TRBJ1-1; CDR3 DNA: TGTGCCAGCACCGGAGGAACTGAAGCTTTCTTT; CDR3 protein: CASTGGTEAFF
V gene: TRBV7-6; clone size: NA; D gene: NA; J gene: TRBJ1-2; CDR3 DNA: TGTGCCAGCAGTGAACAACAGGGTTCCTATGGCTACACCTTC; CDR3 protein: CASSEQQGSYGYTF
V gene: TRBV5-1; clone size: once; D gene: TRBD1; J gene: TRBJ2-3; CDR3 DNA: TGCGCCAGCAGCTCACTAGGGACAGGCACAGATACGCAGTATTTT; CDR3 protein: CASSSLGTGTDTQYF
V gene: TRBV20-1; clone size: NA; D gene: TRBD1; J gene: TRBJ1-2; CDR3 DNA: TGCAGTGCTGAGACAGGGGTCCTTGGCTACACCTTC; CDR3 protein: CSAETGVLGYTF
V gene: TRBV15; clone size: NA; D gene: NA; J gene: TRBJ2-7; CDR3 DNA: TGTGCCACCAGCAGAGAGGGGGGTCCTTTGGGAGAGCAGTACTTC; CDR3 protein: CATSREGGPLGEQYF
V gene: TRBV5-1; clone size: many; D gene: TRBD1; J gene: TRBJ1-4; CDR3 DNA: TGCGCCAGCAGCTTGGGACAGGGGGTAGTTGAAAAACTGTTTTTT; CDR3 protein: CASSLGQGVVEKLFF
V gene: TRBV4-3; clone size: NA; D gene: TRBD1; J gene: TRBJ1-1; CDR3 DNA: TGCGCCAGCAGCCAAGGACAGGGCATGAACACTGAAGCTTTCTTT; CDR3 protein: CASSQGQGMNTEAFF